This T cell receptor (beta chain) came from a study of cytomegalovirus exposure and HLA in healthy donors. Turning to the study itself: Across 350 to 500 genotyped donors, 81% landed in the Caucasian-associated ancestry cluster.

Study outcomes and limitations: HLA-A and HLA-B allele assignments for most subjects were reportedly predicted accurately using TCR beta sequences. Most sequenced TCRs were rare (though some public TCRs occurred in many donors).

Nominal health characterized the donors when sampled, though unrecorded immune exposures were likely. Concerning this clone: What it binds is unknown.

The CDR3 is 15 residues long. The germline V gene encodes CDR1 SGHTA and CDR2 FQGNSA. With 4 bases removed from V and 7 bases from J, the gap between germline ends came to 17 bases. The PCR made use of 60 Vbeta and 13 Jbeta primers. Generated by immunoSEQ multiplex PCR, the TCRdb table keeps only in-frame clones and is missing some. In the table there are 80,000 to 100,000 clones, under 80% of which are singletons. This chain connects TRBV7-2 to TRBJ2-1; TRBD2 might be the D (5 bases). Sequencing used PBMCs. The TCR originated in a man younger than 45 in good health and CMV-seropositive. This chain's CDR3 is CASSYYQRSGNEQFF. CDR3 DNA: TGTGCCAGCAGCTACTATCAACGGTCGGGAAATGAGCAGTTCTTC.